This is a list of T cell receptor beta chains from one sample in a study of T cell changes during pregnancy in multiple sclerosis. Generated by immunoSEQ multiplex PCR, the TCRdb table keeps only in-frame clones and is missing some. The sample lists tens of thousands of clones, around nine tenths occurring once. The sample was peripheral blood, taken in the first trimester of pregnancy. The receptor set was obtained from a female donor in good health, enrolled as a control in a pregnancy study. The CDR3 runs from the conserved cysteine through the conserved F or W. Each record gives: J gene, V gene, CDR3 protein.

TRBJ2-3	TRBV10-3	CAISERETGVTDTQYF
TRBJ2-3	TRBV5-4	CASRADRGPTDTQYF
TRBJ1-5	TRBV19	CASSIGGGPYQPQHF
TRBJ1-1	TRBV7-9	CASSQKGGRTEAFF
TRBJ1-2	TRBV2	CASSEETPARTGKFGYTF
TRBJ2-3	TRBV7-3	CASSPSSSTDTQYF
TRBJ1-1	TRBV10-2	CASSESKGNAFF
TRBJ2-3	TRBV15	CATSRERGGTDTQYF
TRBJ2-7	TRBV6-5	CASSPTGDYEQYF
TRBJ1-1	TRBV29-1	CSGTALNTEAFF
TRBJ2-1	TRBV25-1	CASTSGGGGSYNEQFF
TRBJ2-5	TRBV27	CASSLTALLAGGPGGETQYF
TRBJ1-4	TRBV5-4	CASSGERTNEKLFF
TRBJ1-1	TRBV5-1	CASSSGQFLNTEAFF
TRBJ2-1	TRBV7-2	CASSPAPGEYNEQFF
TRBJ2-7	TRBV5-1	CASTMGGRAGEQYF
TRBJ2-5	TRBV30	CAWSVGNRVQETQYF
TRBJ1-4	TRBV19	CASSGFWTAHEKLFF
TRBJ2-7	TRBV28	CASSLSGRDYEQYF
TRBJ2-2	TRBV7-9	CASSLRTDTGELFF
TRBJ2-2	TRBV4-3	CASSQVSLGELFF
TRBJ1-3	TRBV6-6	CASSYSTGGSGNTIYF
TRBJ1-4	TRBV28	CASSPPRVPNEKLFF
TRBJ1-5	TRBV4-1	CASSQDPNNQPQHF
TRBJ2-3	TRBV15	CATSRDHSGGGSDTQYF
TRBJ2-3	TRBV2	CASSGPGDLTDTQYF
TRBJ1-1	TRBV7-9	CASSGGMNTEAFF
TRBJ2-1	TRBV29-1	CSVEESGGAINEQFF
TRBJ1-2	TRBV5-4	CASSFQGTNYGYTF
TRBJ1-2	TRBV1	CTSSQEGPGYGYTF
TRBJ2-1	TRBV2	CASSDAGGWGEQFF
TRBJ1-2	TRBV6-5	CASSSQTGGGYGYTF
TRBJ2-7	TRBV6-5	CASSYSDRGPEQYF
TRBJ2-5	TRBV4-3	CASSQGTLGETQYF
TRBJ2-5	TRBV29-1	CSFRTSGGETQYF
TRBJ2-7	TRBV27	CASSFLAPAYEQYF
TRBJ1-4	TRBV21-1	CASSKATDYHEKLFF
TRBJ1-1	TRBV7-2	CASSLVAGNTEAFF
TRBJ2-7	TRBV6-1	CASSEDSGTGAYEQYF
TRBJ2-1	TRBV10-3	CAQGLAGLSSYNEQFF